The 26 T cell receptor beta chains listed next were all sequenced from one sample in a study of T-cell reconstitution after alpha-beta-depleted transplantation in children. It was with unique molecular identifiers that the TCRbeta library was prepared. A single record per CDR3 protein comes from TCRdb applying MiXCR to the PCR reads. Of approximately 150,000 distinct CDR3 sequences listed, around 10% are singletons. The sample here was PBMCs, mostly from graft donor cells, taken 180 days after TCRalphabeta/CD19-depleted stem cell transplant. All receptors derive from a female patient between 2 and 10 years old who had a stem cell transplant for congenital amegakaryocytic thrombocytopenia, so the T cells may come from the graft donor.

This clonotype came up a few times. This chain connects TRBV2 to TRBJ2-2; TRBD2 matches at 9 bases. The CDR3 is 14 amino acids. The germline V gene encodes CDR1 SNHLY and CDR2 FYNNEI. J lost 8 bases, V lost 6 bases, and 7 bases had no gene match. The CDR3 region has the DNA TGTGCCAGCAGGACTAGCGGAGGCGGGGGGGAGCTGTTTTTT. This gives the protein CASRTSGGGGELFF.

This clonotype was counted at least ten times. The genes are TRBV7-2 and TRBJ2-1, with D uncertain. Trimming left V 5 bases short and J 0 bases short, with 11 bases between. Per germline, CDR1 SGHTA and CDR2 FQGNSA. The CDR3 runs 15 residues. The chain's CDR3 is CASSPRSSSYNEQFF. Written as DNA, the CDR3 is TGTGCCAGCAGCCCTCGGTCCAGCTCCTACAATGAGCAGTTCTTC.

The CDR3 protein is CAITADRGNSGANVLTF. The CDR3 DNA follows: TGTGCCATCACCGCGGACAGGGGAAACTCTGGGGCCAACGTCCTGACTTTC. The chain joins TRBV10-3 to TRBJ2-6; 9 nucleotides line up with TRBD1. CDR3 size: 17 residues. Germline values: CDR1 ENHRY, CDR2 SYGVKD. The trim removed 7 bases at V and 0 bases at J, leaving 7 bases unmatched.

This clonotype has a count of ten or more. The genes are TRBV28 and TRBJ2-1; D not certain. This CDR3 is built from 12 residues. The V end was cut by 3 bases, the J end by 8 bases, with 8 bases between. CDR1 and CDR2 from the germline V gene are MDHEN and SYDVKM. The CDR3 DNA follows: TGTGCCAGCAGTTTCCGTAGGGATGAGCAGTTCTTC. It specifies CASSFRRDEQFF.

This clonotype was picked up a small number of times. This sequence joins TRBV6-1 and TRBJ2-4; TRBD1 matches 7 bases. V shed 6 bases, J shed 2 bases, and the junction held 7 bases outside the gene matches. The germline gives CDR1 MNHNS, CDR2 SASEGT. This CDR3 spans 15 amino acids. Written as DNA, the CDR3 is TGTGCCAGCAGCCCCGACAGGGATACCAAAAACATTCAGTACTTC. Its protein product is CASSPDRDTKNIQYF.

This clonotype was recorded at least ten times. V gene TRBV19 combines with J gene TRBJ2-1; 9 nucleotides line up with TRBD2. Looked up from germline, CDR1 is LNHDA and CDR2 is SQIVND (reference sequence). CDR3 length: 16 residues. V shed 4 bases and J 11 bases; nucleotides not matched to a gene: 15. This chain's CDR3 is CASSTPPSGRQDKQFF. The CDR3 DNA sequence: TGTGCCAGTAGTACCCCCCCCAGCGGGAGGCAAGATAAGCAGTTCTTC.

This clonotype showed up many times. This chain joins TRBV7-9 and TRBJ1-5, with D perhaps matching TRBD1 (6 bases). This CDR3 spans 15 amino acids. Germline values: CDR1 SEHNR, CDR2 FQNEAQ (reference sequence). The V end was cut by 1 base, the J end by 7 bases, with 14 bases between. CDR3 amino acids: CASSLDGGLSQPQHF. The CDR3 region has the DNA TGTGCCAGCAGCTTAGATGGGGGGCTCAGCCAGCCCCAGCATTTT.

This clonotype was found a few times. The V and J genes are TRBV29-1 and TRBJ2-5; 8 nucleotides align to TRBD1. Per the germline V gene, CDR1 is SQVTM and CDR2 is ANQGSEA. V lost 6 bases, J lost 2 bases, and 8 bases stayed unmatched. This CDR3 is 14 amino acids long. The CDR3 sequence: CSVQRTGWQETQYF. As DNA, the CDR3 is TGCAGCGTCCAGAGGACAGGGTGGCAAGAGACCCAGTACTTC.

This clonotype appeared many times. CDR3: CASSQNHKLTGELFF. The CDR3 DNA is TGTGCCAGCAGCCAAAACCATAAGTTAACCGGGGAGCTGTTTTTT. The genes are TRBV3-1 and TRBJ2-2; D gene ambiguous. CDR3 length: 15 residues. Germline V gene lookup returns CDR1 LGHDT and CDR2 YNNKEL (reference sequence). V lost 2 bases and J 5 bases, leaving 12 bases between the germline ends. The full variable domain, its missing parts supplied by reference TRBV3-1 and TRBJ2-2, is DTAVSQTPKYLVTQMGNDKSIKCEQNLGHDTMYWYKQDSKKFLKIMFSYNNKELIINETVPNRFSPKSPDKAHLNLHINSLELGDSAVYFCASSQNHKLTGELFFGEGSRLTVL.

This clonotype was counted ten times or more. The chain carries TRBV20-1 and TRBJ2-3; a possible D gene is TRBD1 (6 bases). Germline CDR1 and CDR2: DFQATT and SNEGSKA (reference sequence). Between the trimmed V and J ends, which lost 1 base and 5 bases, there was a span of 16 bases. This CDR3 is 15 amino acids long. The CDR3 coding sequence is TGCAGTGCTAGAGCCGCCGGGACAACCCAAGATACGCAGTATTTT. Translating it yields CSARAAGTTQDTQYF.

This clonotype was counted a few times. The rearrangement uses TRBV20-1 and TRBJ1-6; D might be TRBD1 (6 bases). The CDR3 sequence is 13 residues long. Trimming stripped 3 bases from V and 9 bases from J, with 12 bases between. Germline values: CDR1 DFQATT, CDR2 SNEGSKA (reference sequence). This CDR3 is CSASSGGVSPLHF. The CDR3 nucleotides read TGCAGTGCTAGTTCTGGGGGCGTTTCACCCCTCCACTTT.

There are a few counts of this clonotype. V is TRBV20-1 and J is TRBJ2-5; no clear D. CDR3 length equals 13 residues. Germline-derived CDR1 and CDR2 are DFQATT and SNEGSKA (reference sequence). Between the trimmed V and J ends, which lost 1 base and 7 bases, there was a span of 13 bases. The CDR3 sequence: CSARGPGFVTQYF. The CDR3 bases are TGCAGTGCTAGAGGTCCCGGGTTTGTGACCCAGTACTTC.

This clonotype was seen only once. This chain joins TRBV4-1 and TRBJ2-4, with no clear D. The CDR3 covers 17 residues. CDR1 is MGHRA, CDR2 YSYEKL, per germline. Trimming stripped 3 bases from V and 0 bases from J, with 15 bases between. Here the CDR3 reads CASSHHFEPLAKNIQYF. CDR3 DNA sequence: TGCGCCAGCAGCCATCATTTCGAGCCTCTAGCCAAAAACATTCAGTACTTC.

The chain links TRBV27 to TRBJ1-1; 9 bases line up with TRBD1. Per germline, CDR1 MNHEY and CDR2 SMNVEV (reference sequence). The CDR3 length is 15 residues. With 2 bases clipped from V and 2 bases from J, the junction kept 3 bases outside the gene matches. CDR3 in amino acids: CASSLGQGLNTEAFF. CDR3 nucleotides: TGTGCCAGCAGTTTAGGACAGGGGTTAAACACTGAAGCTTTCTTT.

This clonotype came up a few times. The V gene is TRBV6-5, the J gene TRBJ2-1; 10 bases fit TRBD1. V trimming: 2 bases; J trimming: 8 bases; junction bases outside the gene matches: 15. The CDR3 loop spans 18 amino acids. Looked up from germline, CDR1 is MNHEY and CDR2 is SVGAGI. The CDR3 sequence: CASSYGGGWTGGSDEQFF. The CDR3 DNA reads as TGTGCCAGCAGTTACGGGGGGGGATGGACAGGGGGAAGTGATGAGCAGTTCTTC.

The chain has TRBV20-1 and TRBJ1-2; no clear D gene. CDR1 is DFQATT and CDR2 is SNEGSKA in the germline V gene (reference sequence). Trimming stripped 0 bases from V and 5 bases from J, with 10 bases between. The CDR3 sequence is 13 residues long. The DNA for the CDR3 is TGCAGTGCTAGAGATCGGAGGAAATATGGCTACACCTTC. Translated: CSARDRRKYGYTF.

This clonotype was counted at least ten times. The chain couples TRBV5-1 to TRBJ2-1, with TRBD2 identical over 10 bases. The CDR3 covers 17 residues. V gave up 4 bases and J gave up 8 bases; unmatched junction bases: 15. Per germline, CDR1 SGHRS and CDR2 YFSETQ. CDR3 in DNA: TGCGCCAGCAGCCGTAATTGGGCTAGCGGGAGCGGTTATGAGCAGTTCTTC. Translated, it gives CASSRNWASGSGYEQFF.

As for this clonotype: A read error may produce the germline difference seen at one junction end. In DNA form, the CDR3 reads TGTGCCAGCAGCCGCGGACTTCTTTACGAGCGGTACTTC. Translation: CASSRGLLYERYF. This chain joins TRBV4-2 and TRBJ2-7; D is perhaps TRBD2 (5 bases). The CDR3 totals 13 residues. The germline gives CDR1 LGHNA, CDR2 YNFKEQ.

This clonotype has a count of ten or more. The chain combines TRBV5-1 with TRBJ2-3, with D hard to call. The V and J ends lost 6 bases and 10 bases respectively, with 15 bases between them. The length of the CDR3 is 12 residues. From germline, CDR1 is SGHRS and CDR2 YFSETQ. CDR3 in amino acids: CASTERRGAQYF. The CDR3, as DNA: TGCGCCAGCACCGAGCGCAGAGGAGCGCAGTATTTT.

A note on this clonotype: A single base separates this from a much larger clone, so it may be a read error. J is TRBJ2-4 and V is TRBV20-1; D remains ambiguous. CDR1 is DFQATT, CDR2 SNEGSKA, per germline (reference sequence). The CDR3 is made up of 15 amino acids. CDR3 protein: CSARDTILAKNSQYF. The CDR3 region has the DNA TGCAGTGCTAGAGATACGATTCTCGCCAAAAACAGTCAGTACTTC.

In its sample, this clonotype was seen many times. The rearrangement links TRBV7-2 to TRBJ2-3, with 9 positions matching TRBD1. Germline CDR1 SGHTA, CDR2 FQGNSA. V lost 4 bases, J lost 5 bases, and 10 bases stayed unmatched. The CDR3 totals 16 residues. The CDR3 bases are TGTGCCAGCAGCTCCCAGCTGGGGACAGGGATAGATACGCAGTATTTT. Its protein is CASSSQLGTGIDTQYF.

V is TRBV5-1 and J is TRBJ2-7; the D gene is possibly TRBD2 (5 bases). Trimming shortened V by 2 bases and J by 4 bases, and 13 bases separated the two germline ends. This CDR3 spans 14 amino acids. Germline V gives CDR1 SGHRS, CDR2 YFSETQ. The CDR3 coding sequence is TGCGCCAGCAGCTTTGACCAGCGGATATACGAGCAGTACTTC. This gives the protein CASSFDQRIYEQYF.

A note on this clonotype: Since a much larger clone is just one base distant, this may be a read error. V gene TRBV14 combines with J gene TRBJ2-7; D ambiguous. V was pared by 5 bases and J by 1 base, with 6 bases between. The CDR3 is 12 residues long. Germline loops: CDR1 SGHDN, CDR2 FVKESK. Here the CDR3 reads CASSSISYEQYF. As DNA, the CDR3 is TGTGCCAGCAGCAGTATTTCCTACGAGCAGTACTTC. The complete variable domain, with remaining parts taken from reference TRBV14 and TRBJ2-7, reads EAGVTQFPSHSVIEKGQTVTLRCDPISGHDNLYWYRRVMGKEIKFLLHFVKESKQDESGMPNNRFLAERTGGTYSTLKVQPAELEDSGVYFCASSSISYEQYFGPGTRLTVT.

This clonotype was seen many times. The rearrangement uses TRBV20-1 and TRBJ2-1, with 7 bases matching TRBD1. V shed 6 bases, J shed 8 bases, and the junction held 10 bases outside the gene matches. Germline V CDR1 and CDR2: DFQATT, SNEGSKA (reference sequence). The CDR3 spans 13 residues. This chain's CDR3 is CSASQGVRDEQFF. The CDR3 coding sequence is TGCAGTGCCTCGCAGGGGGTGCGTGATGAGCAGTTCTTC.

The table lists this clonotype with a few counts. The chain carries TRBV5-1 and TRBJ2-6; D is ambiguous. V was shortened by 1 base and J by 1 base, with 12 bases between the two germline ends. This CDR3 has 17 residues. Per the germline V gene, CDR1 is SGHRS and CDR2 is YFSETQ. The CDR3 DNA reads as TGCGCCAGCAGCTTGTTTCCTCAAACGTCTGGGGCCAACGTCCTGACTTTC. This gives the protein CASSLFPQTSGANVLTF.

On this clonotype: At one of its ends the junction is not consistent with the germline gene, which may arise from a read error. J is TRBJ2-7 and V is TRBV20-1, with 7 positions matching TRBD1. CDR3 length: 12 amino acids. CDR1 is DFQATT and CDR2 is SNEGSKA in the germline V gene (reference sequence). Here the CDR3 DNA reads TGCAGTGCTAGAGATCCAGGGGGACCAGTTCGGTTC. Residues: CSARDPGGPVRF.